The 8 T cell receptor beta chains given below trace back to one sample, sequenced in a study of T cell repertoires in cytomegalovirus infection. TCRdb reprocessed the reads with MiXCR, giving one entry per CDR3 protein. This table holds under 200,000 distinct CDR3 sequences, roughly 21% found once. These receptors' targets are unknown. Here the sequenced sample was CD8+ T cells from cultured PBMCs, taken from culture after CMV antigen stimulation. The receptors were gathered from a human donor in good health (CMV status not recorded). Some clones in this sample may be carry-over from other donors' samples.

CDR3 residues: CASSTGSYNEQFF. CDR3 DNA sequence: TGTGCCAGCAGCACGGGGTCCTACAATGAGCAGTTCTTC. The chain links TRBV13 to TRBJ2-1; possible D gene TRBD2, 5 bases. V lost 5 bases to trimming and J lost 1 base, with 6 bases between them. The length of the CDR3 is 13 residues. Germline V gene sequence: CDR1 PRHDT, CDR2 FYEKMQ (reference sequence).

The gene calls are TRBV5-5 and TRBJ2-7; 8 positions agree with TRBD1. Germline V CDR1 and CDR2: SGHKS, YYEKEE (reference sequence). CDR3 length equals 15 residues. V gave up 1 base and J gave up 2 bases; unmatched junction bases: 5. CDR3 bases: TGTGCCAGCAGCTTGAGAGACAGGGGAACCTACGAGCAGTACTTC. Translated, it gives CASSLRDRGTYEQYF.

By share of the sample, this clonotype is medium-sized (0.01 to 0.1%). This chain uses TRBV7-2 with TRBJ1-5; D is ambiguous. CDR3 length: 13 amino acids. Germline CDR1 SGHTA, CDR2 FQGNSA. Between the trimmed V and J ends, which lost 2 bases and 7 bases, there was a span of 9 bases. CDR3 residues: CASSLNQVQPQHF. The CDR3 coding sequence is TGTGCCAGCAGCTTAAATCAGGTCCAGCCCCAGCATTTT.

The chain uses TRBV4-1 and TRBJ2-7; D is possibly TRBD1 (5 bases). This CDR3 is built from 16 residues. Germline loops: CDR1 MGHRA, CDR2 YSYEKL. V was shortened by 0 bases and J by 1 base, with 13 bases between the two germline ends. The CDR3 reads CASSQDLSGRSYEQYF. CDR3 sequence (DNA): TGCGCCAGCAGCCAAGATCTGTCAGGGCGATCCTACGAGCAGTACTTC.

This clonotype was seen only a few times. The V call is TRBV7-2, the J call TRBJ2-5; D might be TRBD2 (6 bases). CDR1 and CDR2 (germline): SGHTA, FQGNSA. This CDR3 is built from 16 residues. Between the trimmed V and J ends, which lost 1 base and 5 bases, there was a span of 17 bases. CDR3 DNA sequence: TGTGCCAGCAGCTTAGTTGGCGGGGAAGGTGGGGAGACCCAGTACTTC. This translates into CASSLVGGEGGETQYF. Variable domain in full (rest from reference TRBV7-2 and TRBJ2-5): GAGVSQSPSNKVTEKGKDVELRCDPISGHTALYWYRQSLGQGLEFLIYFQGNSAPDKSGLPSDRFSAERTGGSVSTLTIQRTQQEDSAVYLCASSLVGGEGGETQYFGPGTRLLVL.

This clonotype has just a few counts. The J gene is TRBJ2-7, the V gene TRBV27; no firm D call. Trimming removed 2 bases at V and 4 bases at J, with 9 bases between. The germline V gene has CDR1 MNHEY and CDR2 SMNVEV (reference sequence). The CDR3 is 13 residues long. The chain's CDR3 is CASSLGQMYEQYF. The DNA for the CDR3 is TGTGCCAGCAGTTTAGGTCAGATGTACGAGCAGTACTTC.

This rearrangement joins TRBV7-3 to TRBJ2-7; the D is unclear. The CDR3 covers 14 residues. Trimming took 4 bases from V and 0 from J, leaving 10 bases between them. The germline V gene has CDR1 SGHTA and CDR2 FQGTGA. In DNA form, the CDR3 reads TGTGCCAGCAGCTCATCCAGGACCTCCTACGAGCAGTACTTC. Translating it yields CASSSSRTSYEQYF.

This clonotype has a handful of counts. The CDR3 DNA reads TGTGCCAGCAGCTCAATCAGGGGGCTGAGCAATCAGCCCCAGCATTTT. Protein sequence: CASSSIRGLSNQPQHF. The chain uses TRBV7-8 and TRBJ1-5, with TRBD1 matching 8 bases. Per the germline V gene, CDR1 is SGHVS and CDR2 is FQNEAQ. The CDR3 is made up of 16 amino acids. Trimming took 4 bases from V and 1 from J; bases not matched to a gene: 6.